The entry that follows covers one T cell receptor (beta chain) sequence. These data come from a study of blood T cell repertoires in COVID-19. The CDR3 sequence is 18 residues long. Germline V CDR1 and CDR2: MNHEY, SMNVEV (reference sequence). V gave up 4 bases and J gave up 3 bases; unmatched junction bases: 13. Clones were sequenced by immunoSEQ multiplex PCR, and TCRdb holds only the in-frame ones, with some missing. The table lists hundreds of thousands of clones, nearly 90% of them singletons. Cohorts were assigned according to the clinical history that participants reported. The sequenced material came from PBMCs or T cells enriched from blood (not recorded which). V usage is TRBV27 and J usage is TRBJ2-3, with 10 bases identical to TRBD2. This sequence originates from a woman under 40 who had recovered from COVID-19. CDR3: CASSSPNGLAASTDTQYF. As DNA, the CDR3 is TGTGCCAGCAGTTCGCCCAATGGACTAGCGGCCTCGACAGATACGCAGTATTTT.